The following is a T cell receptor beta chain sequence with its context. This record belongs to a study of blood T cell repertoires in COVID-19. The overall study: The United States, Italy and Spain supplied acute and convalescent COVID-19 samples. In each case, the material was cDNA or gDNA derived from T cells, B-cell-depleted T cells, or PBMCs.

As handled by the study authors: Reference gene primer amplification in the assay estimated nucleated cell counts. Profiling relied on immunoSEQ multiplex PCR, and the TCRdb table lists in-frame clones only, not all of them. That table is the source of V, J and clone size, and D and trimming were worked out from the DNA. The repertoire has 170,000 or so clones, approximately 80% of them found once; the top ten carry 1.5% to 1.9%. Sample: peripheral blood. This TCR derives from a human donor in a cohort sampled during active COVID-19.

Here the CDR3 reads CASSLGTSVAYEQYF. Here the CDR3 DNA reads TGTGCCAGCAGCCTCGGGACTAGCGTTGCCTACGAGCAGTACTTC. The chain combines TRBV3-1 (or the pseudogene TRBV3-2) with TRBJ2-7; 10 nucleotides line up with TRBD2. CDR3 length equals 15 residues. Germline V gene data show CDR1 as LGHDT and CDR2 as YNNKEL (reference sequence). After removal of 4 bases from V and 2 bases from J, the junction contained 5 bases not matched to a gene.